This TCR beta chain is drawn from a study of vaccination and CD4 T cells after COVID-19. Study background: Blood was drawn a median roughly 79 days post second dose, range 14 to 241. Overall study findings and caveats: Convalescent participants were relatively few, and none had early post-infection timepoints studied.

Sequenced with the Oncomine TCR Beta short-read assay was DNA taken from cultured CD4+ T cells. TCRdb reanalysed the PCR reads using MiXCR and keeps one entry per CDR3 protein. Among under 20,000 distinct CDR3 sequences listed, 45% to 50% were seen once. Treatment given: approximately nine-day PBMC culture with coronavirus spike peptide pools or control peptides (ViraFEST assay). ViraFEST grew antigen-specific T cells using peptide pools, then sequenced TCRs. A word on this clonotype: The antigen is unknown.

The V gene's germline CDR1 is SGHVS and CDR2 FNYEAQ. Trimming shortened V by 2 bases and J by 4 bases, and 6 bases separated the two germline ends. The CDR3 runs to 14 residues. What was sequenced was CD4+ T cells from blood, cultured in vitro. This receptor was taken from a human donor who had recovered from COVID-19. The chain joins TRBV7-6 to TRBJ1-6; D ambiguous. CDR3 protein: CASSLSAYNSPLHF. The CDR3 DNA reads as TGTGCCAGCAGCTTATCTGCGTATAATTCACCCCTCCACTTT.